The rows below give T cell receptor beta chains drawn from one sample of a study of tumor-infiltrating lymphocytes in localized non-small cell lung cancer. Measured with immunoSEQ multiplex PCR; TCRdb has only the in-frame clones, and not every one. The sample lists tens of thousands of clones; roughly two thirds were seen once. Sequencing input: lung tumor tissue. These TCRs come from a human donor with non-small cell lung cancer. Each CDR3 is given with its conserved first and last residue. A D gene is named only where the DNA matches it firmly. Clone size is stated in some rows and not others, as once, few, many or a class when expanded.

clone_size,cdr3_length,d_call,v_call,j_call,cdr3_aa,cdr3_nt
-,13,-,TRBV15,TRBJ1-2,CATSRGTARGYTF,TGTGCCACCAGCAGAGGGACAGCGCGCGGCTACACCTTC
-,13,-,TRBV7-3,TRBJ2-1,CASSLGEYNEQFF,TGTGCCAGCAGCTTGGGGGAATACAATGAGCAGTTCTTC
-,16,-,TRBV19,TRBJ2-2,CASTPPGDIGTGELFF,TGTGCCTCCACCCCCCCCGGGGACATTGGGACCGGGGAGCTGTTTTTT
-,15,TRBD2,TRBV6-5,TRBJ2-7,CASSYNGGIAYEQYF,TGTGCCAGCAGTTACAACGGGGGGATCGCCTACGAGCAGTACTTC
-,14,-,TRBV30,TRBJ2-3,CAWSNGQFTDTQYF,TGTGCCTGGAGCAACGGACAGTTCACAGATACGCAGTATTTT
-,13,-,TRBV5-5,TRBJ2-5,CASSLVGQETQYF,TGTGCCAGCAGCCTCGTGGGGCAAGAGACCCAGTACTTC
-,15,-,TRBV5-1,TRBJ1-1,CASTMGGGDNTEAFF,TGCGCCAGCACCATGGGGGGAGGGGACAACACTGAAGCTTTCTTT
-,17,-,TRBV21-1,TRBJ2-3,CASSKLRFGHLADTQYF,TGTGCCAGCAGCAAGCTTAGGTTCGGCCACTTGGCAGATACGCAGTATTTT
few,15,TRBD1,TRBV30,TRBJ1-1,CACHPRTGEVTEAFF,TGTGCCTGCCACCCCCGGACAGGGGAAGTCACTGAAGCTTTCTTT
-,16,TRBD2,TRBV5-1,TRBJ2-1,CASSLSGSSSYNEQFF,TGCGCCAGCAGCTTAAGCGGGAGCTCCTCCTACAATGAGCAGTTCTTC
-,13,-,TRBV7-2,TRBJ2-3,CASSLQGMDTQYF,TGTGCCAGCAGCTTACAGGGAATGGATACGCAGTATTTT
-,12,-,TRBV7-2,TRBJ2-1,CASSPDYGEQFF,TGTGCCAGCAGCCCGGACTACGGCGAGCAGTTCTTC
-,13,-,TRBV7-2,TRBJ2-7,CASSRAQLYEQYF,TGTGCCAGCAGCCGGGCCCAACTGTACGAGCAGTACTTC
-,14,-,TRBV9,TRBJ2-1,CASSVDLSGNEQFF,TGTGCCAGCAGCGTAGACCTATCGGGGAATGAGCAGTTCTTC
-,13,-,TRBV5-1,TRBJ1-1,CASSLRRGAEAFF,TGCGCCAGCAGCTTGCGTCGGGGAGCGGAAGCTTTCTTT
-,14,-,TRBV14,TRBJ2-1,CASSQGVRTAEQFF,TGTGCCAGCAGCCAAGGTGTCAGGACTGCAGAGCAGTTCTTC
-,14,TRBD1,TRBV28,TRBJ1-2,CASRARDRDYGYTF,TGTGCCAGCAGGGCTAGGGACAGGGACTATGGCTACACCTTC
few,16,-,TRBV18,TRBJ1-1,CASSQDRLRARTEAFF,TGTGCCAGCTCACAGGATCGATTGAGGGCGCGAACTGAAGCTTTCTTT
-,15,-,TRBV6-1,TRBJ2-6,CASSDGGSGANVLTF,TGTGCCAGCAGTGACGGGGGCTCTGGGGCCAACGTCCTGACTTTC
-,14,TRBD1,TRBV9,TRBJ1-2,CASSPGQGVYGYTF,TGTGCCAGCAGTCCCGGACAGGGCGTCTATGGCTACACCTTC
-,17,TRBD2,TRBV9,TRBJ2-1,CASSPGGAGGWYNEQFF,TGTGCCAGCAGCCCTGGCGGAGCGGGAGGGTGGTACAATGAGCAGTTCTTC
medium-sized,15,-,TRBV7-9,TRBJ1-2,CASSLGSGAQVGYTF,TGTGCCAGCAGCTTAGGTTCGGGAGCTCAAGTTGGCTACACCTTC
once,13,-,TRBV9,TRBJ2-7,CASSKGRPYEQYF,TGTGCCAGCAGCAAGGGGAGACCCTACGAGCAGTACTTC
-,12,-,TRBV10-3,TRBJ1-2,CAIRVDSDGYTF,TGTGCCATCAGGGTAGACAGTGATGGCTACACCTTC
-,16,TRBD1,TRBV5-4,TRBJ2-1,CASSLMVGTGAWEQFF,TGTGCCAGCAGCTTAATGGTGGGGACAGGGGCTTGGGAGCAGTTCTTC
-,16,TRBD1,TRBV9,TRBJ2-2,CASSVAWTGVTGELFF,TGTGCCAGCAGCGTAGCCTGGACAGGGGTCACCGGGGAGCTGTTTTTT
-,15,-,TRBV10-2,TRBJ2-1,CASRASGSSYNEQFF,TGCGCCAGCAGGGCCAGCGGGTCCTCCTACAATGAGCAGTTCTTC
-,16,-,TRBV19,TRBJ2-1,CASSIGGPSSYNEQFF,TGTGCCAGTAGTATAGGGGGGCCGAGCTCCTACAATGAGCAGTTCTTC
-,19,TRBD2,TRBV9,TRBJ2-2,CASSVDPGLAGARTGELFF,TGTGCCAGCAGCGTAGATCCAGGACTAGCGGGAGCTCGCACCGGGGAGCTGTTTTTT
-,14,-,TRBV2,TRBJ1-4,CASTQDLRREKLFF,TGTGCCAGCACCCAGGACCTTCGGAGAGAAAAACTGTTTTTT
-,13,-,TRBV10-3,TRBJ1-2,CAITPGSRYGYTF,TGTGCCATCACCCCGGGGAGCCGCTATGGCTACACCTTC
-,15,-,TRBV4-2,TRBJ2-1,CASSQDPSSYNEQFF,TGTGCCAGCAGCCAAGATCCTAGCTCCTACAATGAGCAGTTCTTC
-,14,-,TRBV28,TRBJ1-1,CASVNGGVDTEAFF,TGTGCCAGCGTCAACGGGGGCGTTGACACTGAAGCTTTCTTT
-,15,TRBD2,TRBV6-1,TRBJ2-7,CASREGLAEPYEQYF,TGTGCCAGCAGGGAAGGACTAGCGGAACCCTACGAGCAGTACTTC
-,17,-,TRBV5-4,TRBJ2-7,CASSPEGGTRSLYEQYF,TGTGCCAGCAGCCCCGAGGGTGGAACACGGTCCCTCTACGAGCAGTACTTC
-,12,-,TRBV6-5,TRBJ1-2,CASGEYENGYTF,TGTGCCAGCGGTGAATATGAGAATGGCTACACCTTC
-,11,-,TRBV27,TRBJ2-7,CASSASYEQYF,TGTGCCAGCAGTGCCTCCTACGAGCAGTACTTC
-,14,TRBD1,TRBV9,TRBJ1-3,CASSRGQSGNTIYF,TGTGCCAGCAGCAGGGGGCAGTCTGGAAACACCATATATTTT
-,15,-,TRBV29-1,TRBJ2-5,CSIEYRVPYQETQYF,TGCAGCATTGAGTACAGGGTTCCGTACCAAGAGACCCAGTACTTC
few,13,TRBD1,TRBV7-3,TRBJ1-1,CASRGQPNTEAFF,TGTGCCAGCAGGGGACAGCCGAACACTGAAGCTTTCTTT
-,13,-,TRBV30,TRBJ1-5,CAWSSTRAQPQHF,TGTGCCTGGAGTTCTACCCGGGCTCAGCCCCAGCATTTT
-,16,-,TRBV6-6,TRBJ2-3,CASSYGMKASTDTQYF,TGTGCCAGCAGTTACGGGATGAAGGCTAGCACAGATACGCAGTATTTT
-,14,-,TRBV5-1,TRBJ2-2,CASSLAEGRGELFF,TGCGCCAGCAGCTTGGCCGAGGGGCGCGGGGAGCTGTTTTTT
-,14,-,TRBV5-1,TRBJ2-1,CASSFVSGTREQFF,TGCGCCAGCAGCTTCGTATCAGGAACGCGGGAGCAGTTCTTC
-,14,TRBD1,TRBV27,TRBJ2-7,CASSIRGPSDEQYF,TGTGCCAGCAGTATAAGGGGGCCGTCCGACGAGCAGTACTTC